These T cell receptor beta chains were read from a single sample in a study of blood T cells in healthy people across ages. TCRdb redid the calling of the 5' RACE reads with MiXCR, one entry per CDR3 protein. The sample lists about 580,000 distinct CDR3 sequences, 47% occurring once. Sequencing used blood. The receptors stem from an older man in good health. Each CDR3 is given with its conserved first and last residue. A D gene is named only where the DNA matches it firmly. For some rows the clone size is stated as once, few or many, or as a class when expanded; others skip it.

j_call d_call cdr3_length clone_size v_call cdr3_nt cdr3_aa
TRBJ1-6 NA 16 NA TRBV4-2 NA CASSQGFGRGNSPPHF
TRBJ2-3 TRBD2 15 NA TRBV24-1 TGTGCCACCAGTGACCGACTAGCGGGAGGGGATACGCAGTATTTT CATSDRLAGGDTQYF
TRBJ2-1 NA 15 NA TRBV5-6 TGTGCCAGCAGAGCCGGATTCAGCTCCTACAATGAGCAGTTCTTC CASRAGFSSYNEQFF
TRBJ2-3 TRBD2 16 NA TRBV5-1 TGCGCCAGCAGCTTGGGAGTGACTAGCGTGGCAGATACGCAGTATTTT CASSLGVTSVADTQYF
TRBJ2-1 NA 15 NA TRBV5-1 TGCGCCAGCAGCTTGGAATTTGGCTCCTACAATGAGCAGTTCTTC CASSLEFGSYNEQFF
TRBJ2-4 NA 16 NA TRBV28 TGTGCCAGCAGTTTATTGGGGGAACAAGCCAAAAACATTCAGTACTTC CASSLLGEQAKNIQYF
TRBJ2-7 NA 12 NA TRBV28 TGTGCCAGCAGTTTGGAGAGGTGGGAGCAGTACTTC CASSLERWEQYF
TRBJ2-3 TRBD2 16 few TRBV7-2 TGTGCCAGCAGCTCAGGACTAGCGGGGGGGACTGGTACGCAGTATTTT CASSSGLAGGTGTQYF
TRBJ2-3 NA 17 NA TRBV7-3 TGTGCCAGCAGCTTATATGGTGGGGGCCCCATCGCAGATACGCAGTATTTT CASSLYGGGPIADTQYF
TRBJ2-3 TRBD1 14 NA TRBV9 TGTGCCAGCAGCGTGAGGGGGCGCACAGATACGCAGTATTTT CASSVRGRTDTQYF
TRBJ2-7 NA 15 NA TRBV7-9 TGTGCCAGCAGCTTAGTCGGGACCTCCATTTACGAGCAGTACTTC CASSLVGTSIYEQYF
TRBJ2-6 TRBD2 18 NA TRBV7-6 TGTGCCAGCAGCCCTCCACTAGCGGGAGTAGCTGGGGCCAACGTCCTGACTTTC CASSPPLAGVAGANVLTF
TRBJ2-7 NA 11 NA TRBV20-1 TGCAGTGCCAAAGGGATAAATGAGCAGTACTTC CSAKGINEQYF
TRBJ2-1 NA 15 few TRBV9 TGTGCCAGCAGCGTAGTAGGGGCGTACTACAATGAGCAGTTCTTC CASSVVGAYYNEQFF
TRBJ1-4 NA 14 NA TRBV2 TGTGCCAGCAGAACCGGGACAACTAATGAAAAACTGTTTTTT CASRTGTTNEKLFF
TRBJ2-5 NA 13 NA TRBV7-7 TGTGCTAGCAGCTCTGAGGGGCGGGAGACCCAGTACTTC CASSSEGRETQYF
TRBJ2-1 NA 10 once TRBV10-1 TGCGCCAGCAGGGTCAATGAGCAGTTCTTC CASRVNEQFF
TRBJ2-1 TRBD1 14 many TRBV29-1 TGCAGCGTCGTCCGGACAGGGCTGGACAATGAGCAGTTCTTC CSVVRTGLDNEQFF
TRBJ2-7 TRBD1 16 many TRBV6-6 TGTGCCAGCAGTTACCCGGGGGGGACAGGGGGTTACGAGCAGTACTTC CASSYPGGTGGYEQYF
TRBJ2-2 NA 13 NA TRBV7-2 TGTGCCAGCAGCCGGAGGGACTCCGGGGAGCTGTTTTTT CASSRRDSGELFF
TRBJ2-7 NA 14 NA TRBV14 TGTGCCAGCAGCCAAGACAGGGTGTTCTACGAGCAGTACTTC CASSQDRVFYEQYF
TRBJ2-1 NA 16 few TRBV20-1 TGCAGCTTTAACGGGGCTTCGGACAGCACCTACAATGAGCAGTTCTTC CSFNGASDSTYNEQFF
TRBJ2-3 NA 16 many TRBV6-5 TGTGCCAGCAGTTACTTAGGGCCCAGCCCCACAGATACGCAGTATTTT CASSYLGPSPTDTQYF
TRBJ2-1 TRBD1 15 NA TRBV2 TGTGCCAGCAGCCCCGGGACAGGGGTTCTGAATGAGCAGTTCTTC CASSPGTGVLNEQFF
TRBJ2-5 TRBD2 17 few TRBV25-1 TGTGCCAGCAGTGAAGGGGGTGTCGGGAGGTACCAAGAGACCCAGTACTTC CASSEGGVGRYQETQYF
TRBJ2-5 NA 15 once TRBV6-6 TGTGCCAGCAGTTACTCACGAGCCGAATGGGGTGAGCAGTACTTC CASSYSRAEWGEQYF
TRBJ2-3 TRBD2 16 NA TRBV5-1 TGCGCCAGCAGCCCCGAGAGAGCGGGGGACACAGATACGCAGTATTTT CASSPERAGDTDTQYF
TRBJ1-5 NA 16 once TRBV9 TGTGCCAGCAGCCAAATAGGTGGGAAGGGGTATCAGCCCCAGCATTTT CASSQIGGKGYQPQHF
TRBJ1-5 NA 14 once TRBV10-3 TGTGCCATCAGTGAAGGGGCCAGGAATCAGCCCCCGCATTTT CAISEGARNQPPHF
TRBJ2-1 NA 13 many TRBV7-9 TGTGCCAGCAGGCCAGAGTCCTACAATGAGCAGTTCTTC CASRPESYNEQFF
TRBJ2-1 TRBD2 17 NA TRBV5-1 TGCGCCAGCAGCCCGGGACTAGTACAGATGGGCTACAATGAGCAGTTCTTC CASSPGLVQMGYNEQFF
TRBJ2-7 TRBD1 15 NA TRBV14 TGTGCCAGCAGCCAAGCGGGGACAGCCTCCTACGAGCAGTACTTC CASSQAGTASYEQYF
TRBJ2-7 NA 14 NA TRBV5-1 TGCGCCAGCAGCTTGGAATGGCAGTCCTACGAGCAGTACTTC CASSLEWQSYEQYF
TRBJ2-6 TRBD2 18 NA TRBV5-1 TGCGCCAGCAGCTTAAGACTAGCGGGAGTCTCTGGGGCCAACGTCCTGACTTTC CASSLRLAGVSGANVLTF
TRBJ2-5 TRBD2 12 few TRBV29-1 TGCAGCGCGCGGGAGGCCGGGGAGACCCAGTACTTC CSAREAGETQYF
TRBJ2-3 TRBD2 18 NA TRBV20-1 TGCAGTGCTAGCGCCCTAGCGGGGGGGGAAAGTAGCACAGATACGCAGTATTTT CSASALAGGESSTDTQYF
TRBJ1-2 TRBD1 17 NA TRBV5-6 TGTGCCAGCAGCTTCGGGACAGGGGGTTCCAATAACTATGGCTACACCTTC CASSFGTGGSNNYGYTF
TRBJ2-5 NA 15 NA TRBV15 TGTGCCACCAGCAGAGATCCAGGGGTCTGGGAGACCCAGTACTTC CATSRDPGVWETQYF
TRBJ2-1 NA 14 NA TRBV4-1 TGCGCCAGCAGTGGGGCTGTGTCCTACAATGAGCAGTTCTTC CASSGAVSYNEQFF
TRBJ2-3 NA 14 few TRBV7-2 TGTGCCAGCAGCTTAGGGACACTCACAGATACGCAGTATTTT CASSLGTLTDTQYF
TRBJ2-1 NA 16 NA TRBV7-2 TGTGCCAGCAGCTTAGTTCATCAGGGGCCCGACAATGAGCAGTTCTTC CASSLVHQGPDNEQFF
TRBJ1-6 TRBD1 13 few TRBV27 TGTGCCAGCAGCACAGGGGTCGGTTCACCCCTCCACTTT CASSTGVGSPLHF
TRBJ2-7 TRBD2 15 NA TRBV20-1 TGCAGTGCTAGAGATTTCAGCGGGAGGGTCTACGAGCAGTACTTC CSARDFSGRVYEQYF
TRBJ1-2 NA 14 NA TRBV27 TGTGCCAGCAGTCTGTCCAGCTTGGGCTATGGCTACACCTTC CASSLSSLGYGYTF
TRBJ2-7 TRBD2 14 few TRBV28 TGTGCCAGCATTGCAGCGGGAGGGCCCAACGAGCAGTACTTC CASIAAGGPNEQYF
TRBJ2-1 TRBD2 15 NA TRBV15 TGTGCCACCAGCAGAGGCGGGGGGCCATACAATGAGCAGTTCTTC CATSRGGGPYNEQFF
TRBJ1-2 NA 12 NA TRBV20-1 TGTAGTGCTAGAGAAAGGGGATTTGGCTACACCTTC CSARERGFGYTF